A selection of T cell receptor beta chains follows, all from one sample in a study of cytomegalovirus exposure and HLA in healthy donors. Only in-frame clones appear in the TCRdb table, and some are missing; sequencing was by immunoSEQ multiplex PCR. The table shows roughly 80,000 clones, with less than 80% occurring only once. The sequencing input was PBMCs. These receptors were taken from a woman in her forties or fifties in good health and CMV-seropositive. CDR3s include the opening cysteine and the closing phenylalanine or tryptophan. D genes are given only for firm matches. Only some rows state a clone size, as once, few, many or a class for expanded clones.

cdr3_nt: TGTGCCAGCTCATCCGCGAAGGCCACGGGTACGCAGTATTTT
cdr3_aa: CASSSAKATGTQYF
clone_size: -
v_call: TRBV18
cdr3_length: 14
d_call: -
j_call: TRBJ2-3

cdr3_nt: TGTGCCAGCAGTGACCCTAGTACAGATACGCAGTATTTT
cdr3_aa: CASSDPSTDTQYF
clone_size: -
v_call: TRBV6-4
cdr3_length: 13
d_call: -
j_call: TRBJ2-3

cdr3_nt: TGTGCCAGCAGTGCGGGCCAGAACACTGAAGCTTTCTTT
cdr3_aa: CASSAGQNTEAFF
clone_size: few
v_call: TRBV6-5
cdr3_length: 13
d_call: -
j_call: TRBJ1-1

cdr3_nt: TGTGCCACCAGCAGCCTTCGAGGTAATTCACCCCTCCACTTT
cdr3_aa: CATSSLRGNSPLHF
clone_size: few
v_call: TRBV15
cdr3_length: 14
d_call: -
j_call: TRBJ1-6

cdr3_nt: TGTGCCAGCCTTAACACCGCAGACCAAGAGACCCAGTACTTC
cdr3_aa: CASLNTADQETQYF
clone_size: -
v_call: TRBV2
cdr3_length: 14
d_call: -
j_call: TRBJ2-5

cdr3_nt: TGTGCCAGCAGACTCCGGACAGGAGGTAATTCACCCCTCCACTTT
cdr3_aa: CASRLRTGGNSPLHF
clone_size: few
v_call: TRBV6-1
cdr3_length: 15
d_call: TRBD1
j_call: TRBJ1-6

cdr3_nt: TGTGCCAGCAGCTTACAGGGCGCAAACACTGAAGCTTTCTTT
cdr3_aa: CASSLQGANTEAFF
clone_size: few
v_call: TRBV7-9
cdr3_length: 14
d_call: -
j_call: TRBJ1-1

cdr3_nt: TGTGCCAGCAGTTACTCGGCGGTAGAAGGCACAGATACGCAGTATTTT
cdr3_aa: CASSYSAVEGTDTQYF
clone_size: few
v_call: TRBV6-5
cdr3_length: 16
d_call: -
j_call: TRBJ2-3

cdr3_nt: TGCGCCAGCAGCCAGGACTGGACCGGGGAGCTGTTTTTT
cdr3_aa: CASSQDWTGELFF
clone_size: -
v_call: TRBV5-1
cdr3_length: 13
d_call: -
j_call: TRBJ2-2

cdr3_nt: TGTGCCAGTAGTATAGCTTGGGGGGACCAGCCCCAGCATTTT
cdr3_aa: CASSIAWGDQPQHF
clone_size: -
v_call: TRBV19
cdr3_length: 14
d_call: -
j_call: TRBJ1-5

cdr3_nt: TGTGCCAGCACTGTAACAGGCTCTGGAAACACCATATATTTT
cdr3_aa: CASTVTGSGNTIYF
clone_size: -
v_call: TRBV6-1
cdr3_length: 14
d_call: -
j_call: TRBJ1-3

cdr3_nt: TGCGCCAGCAGTTCGTCACTAAGTAACACTGAAGCTTTCTTT
cdr3_aa: CASSSSLSNTEAFF
clone_size: -
v_call: TRBV10-1
cdr3_length: 14
d_call: -
j_call: TRBJ1-1

cdr3_nt: TGTGCCAGCAGCCTTCAAACAGACACAGATACGCAGTATTTT
cdr3_aa: CASSLQTDTDTQYF
clone_size: few
v_call: TRBV9
cdr3_length: 14
d_call: -
j_call: TRBJ2-3

cdr3_nt: TGTGCCAGCAGTTTAGAGCGGGGGGGCAGCAATGAGCAGTTCTTC
cdr3_aa: CASSLERGGSNEQFF
clone_size: -
v_call: TRBV28
cdr3_length: 15
d_call: TRBD2
j_call: TRBJ2-1

cdr3_nt: TGTGCCAGCAGTTATGACAGGGGGGGAGCACCCCTCCACTTT
cdr3_aa: CASSYDRGGAPLHF
clone_size: -
v_call: TRBV6-5
cdr3_length: 14
d_call: TRBD1
j_call: TRBJ1-6

cdr3_nt: TGTGCCAGCAGCCGGGGAGGAGGGGAAGCTTTCTTT
cdr3_aa: CASSRGGGEAFF
clone_size: -
v_call: TRBV7-3
cdr3_length: 12
d_call: -
j_call: TRBJ1-1

cdr3_nt: TGTGCCAGCAGCTTAGAGGCGGACACTGAAGCTTTCTTT
cdr3_aa: CASSLEADTEAFF
clone_size: -
v_call: TRBV7-2
cdr3_length: 13
d_call: -
j_call: TRBJ1-1

cdr3_nt: TGCGCCAGCAGCTTATCCGCGGGGGAAGGTAATGAGCAGTTCTTC
cdr3_aa: CASSLSAGEGNEQFF
clone_size: few
v_call: TRBV5-1
cdr3_length: 15
d_call: TRBD2
j_call: TRBJ2-1

cdr3_nt: TGTGCCAGCAGTCGCACAGGGGGCCGCTCCTATAATTCACCCCTCCACTTT
cdr3_aa: CASSRTGGRSYNSPLHF
clone_size: few
v_call: TRBV27
cdr3_length: 17
d_call: TRBD1
j_call: TRBJ1-6

cdr3_nt: TGTGCCAGCAGCTTGGCCCGTGAAGCTTTCTTT
cdr3_aa: CASSLAREAFF
clone_size: -
v_call: TRBV5-5
cdr3_length: 11
d_call: -
j_call: TRBJ1-1

cdr3_nt: TGTGCCAGCAGTCGACAGGGTGGCAATCAGCCCCAGCATTTT
cdr3_aa: CASSRQGGNQPQHF
clone_size: -
v_call: TRBV6-5
cdr3_length: 14
d_call: TRBD1
j_call: TRBJ1-5

cdr3_nt: TGCGCCAGCAGCAATTCTGTGGCAGATAATGAAAAACTGTTTTTT
cdr3_aa: CASSNSVADNEKLFF
clone_size: -
v_call: TRBV5-1
cdr3_length: 15
d_call: -
j_call: TRBJ1-4

cdr3_nt: TGTGCCAGCTCACCCCCGACAGGGATAGGTTCCTACGAGCAGTACTTC
cdr3_aa: CASSPPTGIGSYEQYF
clone_size: -
v_call: TRBV18
cdr3_length: 16
d_call: TRBD1
j_call: TRBJ2-7

cdr3_nt: TGCGCCAGCAGCTCCAGAGGGGGGGAGGGCACTGAAGCTTTCTTT
cdr3_aa: CASSSRGGEGTEAFF
clone_size: -
v_call: TRBV5-1
cdr3_length: 15
d_call: -
j_call: TRBJ1-1

cdr3_nt: TGTGCCATCAGTGAGTCGGGCTTGGGTAAAGCTGGAAACACCATATATTTT
cdr3_aa: CAISESGLGKAGNTIYF
clone_size: few
v_call: TRBV10-3
cdr3_length: 17
d_call: -
j_call: TRBJ1-3

cdr3_nt: TGTGCCAGCAGCCTCTCGCCAACCGGCGGGGAGACCCAGTACTTC
cdr3_aa: CASSLSPTGGETQYF
clone_size: few
v_call: TRBV7-3
cdr3_length: 15
d_call: -
j_call: TRBJ2-5

cdr3_nt: TGTGCCAGCAGTTCTACAGGGGCCTTTTACAATGAGCAGTTCTTC
cdr3_aa: CASSSTGAFYNEQFF
clone_size: -
v_call: TRBV28
cdr3_length: 15
d_call: TRBD1
j_call: TRBJ2-1

cdr3_nt: TGCGCCAGCAGCTTGTCGGGGCGGGACAGACCTTTCTACACCTTC
cdr3_aa: CASSLSGRDRPFYTF
clone_size: once
v_call: TRBV5-1
cdr3_length: 15
d_call: TRBD1
j_call: TRBJ1-2

cdr3_nt: TGTGCCATGGCGGGGGCCGGGACCGGGGAGCTGTTTTTT
cdr3_aa: CAMAGAGTGELFF
clone_size: -
v_call: TRBV10-3
cdr3_length: 13
d_call: -
j_call: TRBJ2-2

cdr3_nt: TGTGCCAGCAGCCAAGGACAGGGGTATGGCTACACCTTC
cdr3_aa: CASSQGQGYGYTF
clone_size: -
v_call: TRBV14
cdr3_length: 13
d_call: TRBD1
j_call: TRBJ1-2

cdr3_nt: TGTGCCAGCAGTTACTTTACTAACCGGGGGCAAGAGACCCAGTACTTC
cdr3_aa: CASSYFTNRGQETQYF
clone_size: -
v_call: TRBV6-5
cdr3_length: 16
d_call: -
j_call: TRBJ2-5

cdr3_nt: TGCGCCAGCAGTCAGTTACAGGAGACTGAAGCTTTCTTT
cdr3_aa: CASSQLQETEAFF
clone_size: -
v_call: TRBV5-1
cdr3_length: 13
d_call: -
j_call: TRBJ1-1

cdr3_nt: TGTGCCAGCAGTTTAATTGCGGGGGGGCTTTCCTACAATGAGCAGTTCTTC
cdr3_aa: CASSLIAGGLSYNEQFF
clone_size: -
v_call: TRBV27
cdr3_length: 17
d_call: TRBD2
j_call: TRBJ2-1

cdr3_nt: TGTGCCAGCAGCGTAGGGGGCAGACAAATGAACACTGAAGCTTTCTTT
cdr3_aa: CASSVGGRQMNTEAFF
clone_size: -
v_call: TRBV9
cdr3_length: 16
d_call: -
j_call: TRBJ1-1

cdr3_nt: TGTGCCAGCAGTTACACGGACAGGCCCTATGGCTACACCTTC
cdr3_aa: CASSYTDRPYGYTF
clone_size: -
v_call: TRBV6-5
cdr3_length: 14
d_call: TRBD1
j_call: TRBJ1-2

cdr3_nt: TGTGCCAGCGGGACAGGGGGCAAGATCGACACTGAAGCTTTCTTT
cdr3_aa: CASGTGGKIDTEAFF
clone_size: -
v_call: TRBV2
cdr3_length: 15
d_call: TRBD1
j_call: TRBJ1-1

cdr3_nt: TGTGCCAGCAGTTATTCCGGGACAGGATACTATGGCTACACCTTC
cdr3_aa: CASSYSGTGYYGYTF
clone_size: -
v_call: TRBV28
cdr3_length: 15
d_call: TRBD1
j_call: TRBJ1-2

cdr3_nt: TGTGCCAGCAGTGAAGCCCGGGGGGTTCAGCCCCAGCATTTT
cdr3_aa: CASSEARGVQPQHF
clone_size: few
v_call: TRBV6-1
cdr3_length: 14
d_call: -
j_call: TRBJ1-5

cdr3_nt: TGTGCCAGCAGCTTGGTTAGGACTAGCGGTCGCGAGCAGTACTTC
cdr3_aa: CASSLVRTSGREQYF
clone_size: -
v_call: TRBV5-4
cdr3_length: 15
d_call: TRBD2
j_call: TRBJ2-7

cdr3_nt: TGCGCCAGCAGATCAGGGGGGCTGAACACTGAAGCTTTCTTT
cdr3_aa: CASRSGGLNTEAFF
clone_size: -
v_call: TRBV5-1
cdr3_length: 14
d_call: TRBD1
j_call: TRBJ1-1

cdr3_nt: TGTGCCAGCAGCGTGGACAGTTCATTTCTTTACGAGCAGTACTTC
cdr3_aa: CASSVDSSFLYEQYF
clone_size: -
v_call: TRBV9
cdr3_length: 15
d_call: -
j_call: TRBJ2-7

cdr3_nt: TGTGCCAGTAGTATAACGGAGAACTATGGCTACACCTTC
cdr3_aa: CASSITENYGYTF
clone_size: -
v_call: TRBV19
cdr3_length: 13
d_call: -
j_call: TRBJ1-2

cdr3_nt: TGTGCCAGCAGTCCGCAGGGACAGGGAGATCAGCCCCAGCATTTT
cdr3_aa: CASSPQGQGDQPQHF
clone_size: -
v_call: TRBV28
cdr3_length: 15
d_call: TRBD1
j_call: TRBJ1-5

cdr3_nt: TGTGCCAGCAGCCCCACAGGGCGCAACTATGGCTACACCTTC
cdr3_aa: CASSPTGRNYGYTF
clone_size: -
v_call: TRBV9
cdr3_length: 14
d_call: -
j_call: TRBJ1-2

cdr3_nt: TGTGCCAGCAGCGCCAGCGGGGGAGATACGCAGTATTTT
cdr3_aa: CASSASGGDTQYF
clone_size: -
v_call: TRBV9
cdr3_length: 13
d_call: TRBD2
j_call: TRBJ2-3

cdr3_nt: TGTGCCAGCAGCTCACGTCCGGGACTAGCGGTCCAAGAGACCCAGTACTTC
cdr3_aa: CASSSRPGLAVQETQYF
clone_size: -
v_call: TRBV7-9
cdr3_length: 17
d_call: TRBD2
j_call: TRBJ2-5